Reported below is one TCR beta chain. Its antigen remains unknown. A much larger clone lies a single base off, so this may be a read error. The data were taken from a study of read filtering for tumor transcriptome and immune sequencing. Whole-study context: Transcriptome libraries were built from DNase-treated RNA.

This library used roughly 0.4 ug RNA and molecular barcoded adaptors spanning alpha/delta and beta/gamma chains. Each CDR3 protein gets one entry after TCRdb re-called the reads with MiXCR. The table shows approximately 90,000 distinct CDR3 sequences, with under 25% occurring only once. The study's findings and limits: The CD138-negative fraction was mixed bone marrow immune cells, not pure T cells. Approximately 80% of IR-seq clonotypes had one read, totaling approximately 3.3% of reads; RNA-seq: 74.6% and 44.6%.

Between the trimmed V and J ends, which lost 7 bases and 7 bases, there was a span of 21 bases. Germline CDR1 is SGDLS and CDR2 is YYNGEE. This CDR3 is 15 amino acids long. Sampling of bone marrow took place during active disease in every patient. Sequencing was performed on a population of CD138-negative cells sorted from bone marrow. V usage is TRBV9 and J usage is TRBJ2-1; no firm D call. The source is a donor at least 40 years old with multiple myeloma. This chain's CDR3 is CASGLVAVGVNEQFF. CDR3 sequence (DNA): TGTGCCAGCGGCCTAGTAGCCGTTGGGGTAAATGAGCAGTTCTTC.